This T cell receptor beta chain was sequenced during a study of Ad26.COV2.S vaccination and SARS-CoV-2 variants. The treatment denotes: roughly 18 received Ad26.COV2.S at low or high dose, single or two shots; about 5 received placebo; per-sample allocation not given. On day 63 after the first injection, vaccine and placebo recipients gave samples. The CDR3 is 16 amino acids. V was cut by 3 bases and J by 2 bases, with 14 bases left in between. Germline V gene data show CDR1 as KGHSH and CDR2 as LQKENI. Only in-frame clones appear in the TCRdb table, and some are missing; sequencing was by immunoSEQ multiplex PCR. The table includes about 400,000 clones, approximately 90% detected once.

The chain uses TRBV18 and TRBJ2-1; maybe TRBD1 (6 bases). The sample was peripheral blood, taken in a trial of Ad26.COV2.S vaccine versus placebo. The source is a person aged 18 to 65 who received the Ad26.COV2.S COVID-19 vaccine or a placebo. CDR3 in amino acids: CASSPVSRGTYNEQFF. CDR3 DNA sequence: TGTGCCAGCTCACCTGTTTCTAGGGGGACCTACAATGAGCAGTTCTTC.